This T cell receptor beta chain emerged from a study of T cells in localized non-small cell lung cancer. Study results and caveats: In uninvolved adjacent lung, T cell clonality reached its highest value, exceeding tumor. Heterogeneity remains possible, as sequencing covered one tumor region only.

Details on this clone: Its antigen is still unknown.

V dropped 4 bases and J dropped 0 bases, with 14 bases sitting between them. Looked up from germline, CDR1 is SGHRS and CDR2 is YFSETQ. This CDR3 is 15 amino acids long. The protocol was immunoSEQ multiplex PCR, while the TCRdb copy is restricted to in-frame clones and leaves out a portion. This sample has nearly 2,000 clones; around 20% occur once, and the top ten carry 7.5% to 9%. The chain links TRBV5-1 to TRBJ2-7; weak D call: TRBD2 (6 bases). This specimen was normal lung tissue next to the tumor, taken before any cancer treatment. This sequence originates from a woman aged 40-70 years with stage I lung adenocarcinoma. The CDR3 reads CASSGRDSPSYEQYF. In nucleotides, the CDR3 is TGCGCCAGCAGCGGGCGGGACTCCCCCTCCTACGAGCAGTACTTC.